This T cell receptor (beta chain) was identified during a study of CD8 T cells in ankylosing spondylitis. This clonotype was counted a few times. What it recognizes is unknown. The CDR3 has 15 amino acids. Per germline, CDR1 MGHRA and CDR2 YSYEKL. V gave up 0 bases and J gave up 9 bases, with 15 bases separating them. The study, taken as a whole, reports: Enrichment of disease-linked clones was reportedly significant in matched ankylosing spondylitis synovial fluid.

Quantitative molecular-barcoded 5'-RACE generated the TCR beta libraries. MiXCR, run by TCRdb on the 5' RACE reads, gives a single entry per CDR3 protein. This table holds about 150,000 distinct CDR3 sequences, around 32% found once. J is TRBJ2-1 and V is TRBV4-1; D call uncertain. The sample was synovial fluid, either unsorted or a sorted T cell fraction (not recorded which). The TCR originated in a male donor with ankylosing spondylitis. The CDR3 sequence: CASSQEGRDSREQFF. DNA for the CDR3: TGCGCCAGCAGCCAAGAGGGTAGGGATTCGCGTGAGCAGTTCTTC.